This T cell receptor (beta chain) came from a study of neurological immune-mediated disorders. Whole-study findings and limits: Phylogenetically, 18 of 34 multiple sclerosis patients' repertoires fell into one related-CDR3 cluster, a possible signature. Sharing of CDR3 amino acid sequences among expanded clones across subjects was absent, suggesting private repertoires in all groups.

TCRdb passed the 5' RACE reads through MiXCR, listing each CDR3 protein once. The sample lists approximately 74,000 distinct CDR3 sequences; less than 5.5% were seen once. Trimming took 2 bases from V and 6 from J, leaving 20 bases between them. Per germline, CDR1 DFQATT and CDR2 SNEGSKA (reference sequence). The CDR3 has 16 residues. This clonotype was seen repeatedly, ten times or more. The antigen is unknown. The J gene is TRBJ2-1, the V gene TRBV20-1, with D perhaps TRBD1 or TRBD2 (5 bases each). The clonotype was recovered from a young man with multiple sclerosis. Sequenced sample: PBMCs. CDR3 residues: CSARMRWGFTFNEQFF. As DNA, the CDR3 is TGCAGTGCTAGAATGCGTTGGGGGTTCACCTTCAATGAGCAGTTCTTC.